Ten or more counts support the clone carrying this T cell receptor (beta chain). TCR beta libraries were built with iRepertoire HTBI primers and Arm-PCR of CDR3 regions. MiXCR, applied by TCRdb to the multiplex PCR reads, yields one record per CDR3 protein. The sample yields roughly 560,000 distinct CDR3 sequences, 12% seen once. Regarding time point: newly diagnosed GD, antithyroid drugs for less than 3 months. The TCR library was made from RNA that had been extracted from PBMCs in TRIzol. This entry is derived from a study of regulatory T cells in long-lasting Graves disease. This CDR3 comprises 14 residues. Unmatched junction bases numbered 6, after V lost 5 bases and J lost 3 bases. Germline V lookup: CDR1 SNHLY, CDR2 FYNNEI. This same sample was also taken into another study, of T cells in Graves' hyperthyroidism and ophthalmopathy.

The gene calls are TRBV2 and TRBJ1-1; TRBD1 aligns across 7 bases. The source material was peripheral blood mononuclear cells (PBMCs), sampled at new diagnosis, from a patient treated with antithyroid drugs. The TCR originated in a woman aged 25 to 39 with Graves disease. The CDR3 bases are TGTGCCAGCAGTTCAGACAGGGATTACACTGAAGCTTTCTTT. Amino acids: CASSSDRDYTEAFF.